This T cell receptor (beta chain) was sequenced during a study of regulatory T cells in long-lasting Graves disease. Building the TCR beta libraries relied on iRepertoire HTBI primers, and CDR3 regions underwent Arm-PCR. Each CDR3 protein is one row after TCRdb ran MiXCR on the multiplex PCR reads. The sample records 550,000 to 700,000 distinct CDR3 sequences, around 16% being singletons. Germline V gene lookup returns CDR1 SGHDT and CDR2 YYEEEE. V was clipped by 0 bases and J by 2 bases; unmatched bases: 6. The length of the CDR3 is 18 residues. Described time point: newly diagnosed GD, antithyroid drugs for less than 3 months. Scientists built the TCR library using RNA that was extracted from PBMCs. About 9.2 milliliters of peripheral blood were taken and placed in EDTA tubes. This clonotype was detected many times. This sample was also put to use in a study of T cells in Graves' hyperthyroidism and ophthalmopathy.

Sequences were derived from peripheral blood mononuclear cells (PBMCs), sampled at new diagnosis, from a patient treated with antithyroid drugs. This receptor was taken from a man aged 18 to 29 with Graves disease. The chain combines TRBV5-6 with TRBJ2-1; 12 nucleotides line up with TRBD2. CDR3 nucleotide sequence: TGTGCCAGCAGCTTGGGACTAGCGGGAGAGCGTACCTACAATGAGCAGTTCTTC. This codes for CASSLGLAGERTYNEQFF. The complete variable domain, with remaining parts taken from reference TRBV5-6 and TRBJ2-1, reads DAGVTQSPTHLIKTRGQQVTLRCSPKSGHDTVSWYQQALGQGPQFIFQYYEEEERQRGNFPDRFSGHQFPNYSSELNVNALLLGDSALYLCASSLGLAGERTYNEQFFGPGTRLTVL.